This T cell receptor beta chain was recovered during a study of T-cell reconstitution after alpha-beta-depleted transplantation in children. Study results and limitations: Reportedly, only several hundred clones from non-depleted graft cells drove alpha-beta T-cell counts at about two months. Surviving recipient cells, namely T cells and thymic progenitors, were the source of high day-60 TCRbeta diversity in some patients. T-cell counts and diversity were attributed mostly to newly produced T cells one year after transplant.

Preparing the TCRbeta library involved the use of unique molecular identifiers. TCRdb independently ran MiXCR on the PCR reads; one entry per CDR3 protein. Among about 290,000 distinct CDR3 sequences listed, roughly 7.8% were seen once. Concerning this clonotype: Its antigen is currently unknown.

The origin of this receptor is a female patient aged 2-9 years who had a stem cell transplant for Fanconi anemia, so the T cells may come from the graft donor. Sequencing used peripheral blood, obtained 360 days after TCRalphabeta/CD19-depleted stem cell transplant.

This CDR3 reads CASGLRLAGAPNEQFF. CDR3 in DNA: TGTGCTAGTGGTCTCCGACTAGCGGGAGCCCCGAATGAGCAGTTCTTC. The rearrangement joins TRBV12-5 to TRBJ2-1, with 12 nucleotides matching TRBD2. The CDR3 length is 16 residues. Looked up from germline, CDR1 is LGHNT and CDR2 is FRNRAP. J lost 7 bases, V lost 5 bases, and 9 bases had no gene match.